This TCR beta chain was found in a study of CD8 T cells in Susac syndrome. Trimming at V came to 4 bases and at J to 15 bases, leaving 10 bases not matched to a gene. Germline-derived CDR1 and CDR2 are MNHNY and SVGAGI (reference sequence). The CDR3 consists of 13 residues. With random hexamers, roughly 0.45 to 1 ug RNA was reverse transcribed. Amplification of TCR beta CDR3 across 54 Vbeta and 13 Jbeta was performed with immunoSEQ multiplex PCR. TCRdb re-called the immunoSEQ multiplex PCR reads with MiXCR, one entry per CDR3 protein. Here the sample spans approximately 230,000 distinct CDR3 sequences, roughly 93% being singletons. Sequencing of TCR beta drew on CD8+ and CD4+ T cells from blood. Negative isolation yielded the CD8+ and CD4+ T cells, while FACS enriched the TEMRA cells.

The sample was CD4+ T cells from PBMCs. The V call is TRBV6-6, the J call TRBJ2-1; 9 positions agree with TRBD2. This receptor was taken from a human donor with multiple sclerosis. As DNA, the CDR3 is TGTGCCAGCAGTTGGACTAGCGACTCCCTGGGGTTCTTC. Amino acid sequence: CASSWTSDSLGFF.